This T cell receptor (beta chain) is drawn from a study of shared clonotypes between healthy human individuals. Study results and limitations: Only blood underwent sampling, and tissue repertoires likely differ.

Concerning this clone itself: Its specificity is unknown.

CDR3 size: 14 residues. The V end was cut by 7 bases, the J end by 5 bases, with 15 bases between. From germline, CDR1 is WNHNN and CDR2 SYGVQD (reference sequence). Generated by immunoSEQ multiplex PCR, the TCRdb table keeps only in-frame clones and is missing some. The table lists over a million clones, around 95% of them singletons. Sequences were obtained from naive CD4+ T cells sorted from blood. The subset was: CD45RA+ positively selected. The sequence was collected from a man aged 30 to 45 in good health. The chain combines TRBV10-1 with TRBJ2-1, with D unresolved. CDR3 residues: CASNRAFKNNEQFF. The CDR3 coding sequence is TGCGCCAGCAATCGGGCGTTCAAAAACAATGAGCAGTTCTTC.